This T cell receptor (beta chain) was sequenced for a study of blood T cell repertoires in COVID-19. On the study more broadly: Samples of COVID-19 (acute and convalescent) were obtained from the United States, Italy and Spain. Sample material is recorded as cDNA or gDNA derived from T cells, B-cell-depleted T cells, or PBMCs.

V dropped 2 bases and J dropped 5 bases, with 12 bases sitting between them. Per germline, CDR1 SGHVS and CDR2 FQNEAQ. This CDR3 spans 14 amino acids. Under the authors' procedure: It was from reference gene primer amplification that nucleated cell counts were estimated. Repertoires were generated with immunoSEQ multiplex PCR, while TCRdb's copy carries only in-frame clones and drops some. Clone size and V and J calls were adopted from that table, with D and trimming inferred from the DNA. This table has more than 85,000 clones, 82% appearing once. The chain joins TRBV7-8 to TRBJ2-5; tentatively, D is TRBD2 (5 bases). The source material was peripheral blood. The TCR sequence derives from a man of 80 years or more with acute or convalescent COVID-19. The CDR3 DNA follows: TGTGCCAGCAGCTTAAGTGGACTTTCTGAGACCCAGTACTTC. It specifies CASSLSGLSETQYF.